The TCR beta chain under discussion was sequenced for a study of T cells after yellow fever vaccination. Findings and caveats of the study: Clones from primary vaccination mostly reappeared after the booster (less than 98% CD4, approximately 91% CD8). A weaker but faster secondary response was observed, peaking on day 5 versus 15.

MiXCR, applied by TCRdb to the 5' RACE reads, yields one record per CDR3 protein. This table has more than 95,000 distinct CDR3 sequences, 6.5% to 8% appearing once. The germline V gene encodes CDR1 SGHTA and CDR2 FQGNSA. The V gene lost 0 bases and the J gene lost 2 bases, with 9 bases spanning the gap. The CDR3 is 15 amino acids. This clonotype was seen repeatedly, ten times or more. Antigen specificity is unknown. This chain uses TRBV7-2 with TRBJ2-3; the D gene is possibly TRBD1 (6 bases). This material consisted of CD4+ T cells sorted from PBMCs, taken roughly 10 days after the first yellow fever vaccination. The clonotype comes from a man younger than 35 who received the YFV17D yellow fever vaccine. As DNA, the CDR3 is TGTGCCAGCAGCTTAGCTGGGGGCGACACAGATACGCAGTATTTT. Translated, it gives CASSLAGGDTDTQYF.